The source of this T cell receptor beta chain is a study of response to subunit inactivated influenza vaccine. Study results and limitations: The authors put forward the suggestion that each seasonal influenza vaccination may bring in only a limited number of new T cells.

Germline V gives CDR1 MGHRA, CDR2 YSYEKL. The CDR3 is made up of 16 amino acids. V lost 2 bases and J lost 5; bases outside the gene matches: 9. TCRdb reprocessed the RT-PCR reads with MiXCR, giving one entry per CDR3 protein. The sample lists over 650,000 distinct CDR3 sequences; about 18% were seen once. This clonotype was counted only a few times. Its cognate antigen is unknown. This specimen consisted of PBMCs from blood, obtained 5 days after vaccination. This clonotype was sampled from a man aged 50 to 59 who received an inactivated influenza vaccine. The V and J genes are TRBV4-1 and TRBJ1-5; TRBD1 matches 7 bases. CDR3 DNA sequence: TGCGCCAGCAGCCAACGTGAGGAGACAGGGTATCAGCCCCAGCATTTT. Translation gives CASSQREETGYQPQHF.